A selection of T cell receptor beta chains follows, all from one sample in a study of T cell responses to AZD1222 COVID-19 vaccine. Data came from immunoSEQ multiplex PCR; TCRdb stores just in-frame clones and leaves some out. The table records approximately 140,000 clones, around 90% of them present only once. This specimen consisted of peripheral blood, obtained 28 days after the second AZD1222 dose. These receptors were obtained from an adult who received the AZD1222 COVID-19 vaccine. CDR3s include the opening cysteine and the closing phenylalanine or tryptophan. A D gene is named only where the DNA matches it firmly. Size values are once, few and many counts, or a class for expanded clones, and some rows have none.

clone size: .; V gene: TRBV9; J gene: TRBJ2-7; D gene: TRBD2; CDR3 DNA: TGTGCCAGCAGCGTCGCCGGGACTAGCGTCTACGAGCAGTACTTC; CDR3 protein: CASSVAGTSVYEQYF
clone size: .; V gene: TRBV6-6; J gene: TRBJ2-7; D gene: .; CDR3 DNA: TGTGCCAGCGGGACGGCCTCCACCAACTACGAGCAGTACTTC; CDR3 protein: CASGTASTNYEQYF
clone size: .; V gene: TRBV7-8; J gene: TRBJ1-1; D gene: TRBD1; CDR3 DNA: TGTGCCAGCAGCCCGGGACAGGGGACTGAAGCTTTCTTT; CDR3 protein: CASSPGQGTEAFF
clone size: .; V gene: TRBV25-1; J gene: TRBJ1-2; D gene: .; CDR3 DNA: TGTGCCAGCAGTCTTGCAGACAACTATGGCTACACCTTC; CDR3 protein: CASSLADNYGYTF
clone size: .; V gene: TRBV3-1/TRBV3-2; J gene: TRBJ1-1; D gene: .; CDR3 DNA: TGTGCCAGCAGCCTACAGGGCCCATCGGGAGCTTTCTTT; CDR3 protein: CASSLQGPSGAFF
clone size: .; V gene: TRBV11-2; J gene: TRBJ1-5; D gene: .; CDR3 DNA: TGTGCCAGCAGCTTAGATGGGGGATACAATCAGCCCCAGCATTTT; CDR3 protein: CASSLDGGYNQPQHF
clone size: .; V gene: TRBV10-3; J gene: TRBJ1-1; D gene: TRBD1; CDR3 DNA: TGTGCCATCAGCGGGGACAGAGCGAACACTGAAGCTTTCTTT; CDR3 protein: CAISGDRANTEAFF
clone size: .; V gene: TRBV6-5; J gene: TRBJ1-1; D gene: .; CDR3 DNA: TGTGCCAGCAGTTACCGGCCGACAGCGAACACTGAAGCTTTCTTT; CDR3 protein: CASSYRPTANTEAFF
clone size: .; V gene: TRBV9; J gene: TRBJ1-6; D gene: .; CDR3 DNA: TGTGCCAGCAGCTCAGGACCGCCGGGAATGATTGGGAATTCACCCCTCCACTTT; CDR3 protein: CASSSGPPGMIGNSPLHF
clone size: once; V gene: TRBV4-2; J gene: TRBJ2-3; D gene: TRBD2; CDR3 DNA: TGTGCCAGCAGCCAGTTCGGGACTAGCGGAGCTAGCACAGATACGCAGTATTTT; CDR3 protein: CASSQFGTSGASTDTQYF
clone size: .; V gene: TRBV30; J gene: TRBJ2-1; D gene: .; CDR3 DNA: TGTGCCAGATCCGACAGGAAAGAGCAGTTCTTC; CDR3 protein: CARSDRKEQFF
clone size: .; V gene: TRBV11-2; J gene: TRBJ2-1; D gene: .; CDR3 DNA: TGTGCCAGCAGCTTAGCCCCTAGCGATGGCTACAATGAGCAGTTCTTC; CDR3 protein: CASSLAPSDGYNEQFF
clone size: .; V gene: TRBV10-1; J gene: TRBJ2-1; D gene: .; CDR3 DNA: TGCGCCAGCAGTGGCATTGGGGGACGCTCCTACAATGAGCAGTTCTTC; CDR3 protein: CASSGIGGRSYNEQFF
clone size: .; V gene: TRBV4-1; J gene: TRBJ2-1; D gene: .; CDR3 DNA: TGCGCCAGCAGCCAAGAGGGGAGAGGGGTCGGGCAGTTCTTC; CDR3 protein: CASSQEGRGVGQFF
clone size: .; V gene: TRBV12-3/TRBV12-4; J gene: TRBJ2-5; D gene: .; CDR3 DNA: TGTGCCAGCAGTTTAAGTGGGGAGACCCAGTACTTC; CDR3 protein: CASSLSGETQYF
clone size: once; V gene: TRBV6-1; J gene: TRBJ1-1; D gene: .; CDR3 DNA: TGTGCCAGCAGTGAGAGTCAGTGGACTGAAGCTTTCTTT; CDR3 protein: CASSESQWTEAFF
clone size: .; V gene: TRBV7-9; J gene: TRBJ2-1; D gene: .; CDR3 DNA: TGTGCCAGCAGCTCCGTCCGAGACTCCTACAATGAGCAGTTCTTC; CDR3 protein: CASSSVRDSYNEQFF
clone size: few; V gene: TRBV7-9; J gene: TRBJ2-5; D gene: TRBD1; CDR3 DNA: TGTGCCAGCAGCCTATTCGGACAGGGAGGAGAGACCCAGTACTTC; CDR3 protein: CASSLFGQGGETQYF
clone size: .; V gene: TRBV4-1; J gene: TRBJ1-6; D gene: .; CDR3 DNA: TGCGCCAGCAGCCAAGAGGGCCGGGGTGGATTTAATTCACCCCTCCACTTT; CDR3 protein: CASSQEGRGGFNSPLHF
clone size: .; V gene: TRBV27; J gene: TRBJ1-1; D gene: .; CDR3 DNA: TGTGCCAGCAGGTGGGGATACTCGGGGACTGAAGCTTTCTTT; CDR3 protein: CASRWGYSGTEAFF
clone size: .; V gene: TRBV5-5; J gene: TRBJ2-5; D gene: .; CDR3 DNA: TGTGCCAGCAGCTTGGCACCAGAGACCCAGTACTTC; CDR3 protein: CASSLAPETQYF
clone size: .; V gene: TRBV15; J gene: TRBJ2-5; D gene: .; CDR3 DNA: TGTGCCACCAGCGATGGACGGGACCTTCAAGAGACCCAGTACTTC; CDR3 protein: CATSDGRDLQETQYF
clone size: .; V gene: TRBV5-4; J gene: TRBJ2-5; D gene: TRBD2; CDR3 DNA: TGTGCCAGCAGCTTGGCTGGCGGGACTAGATTCCGAGAGACCCAGTACTTC; CDR3 protein: CASSLAGGTRFRETQYF
clone size: .; V gene: TRBV11-2; J gene: TRBJ1-6; D gene: TRBD1; CDR3 DNA: TGTGCCAGCAGCTTAGTCCCAGGGGGCAACTCCTATAATTCACCCCTCCACTTT; CDR3 protein: CASSLVPGGNSYNSPLHF
clone size: few; V gene: TRBV10-3; J gene: TRBJ2-5; D gene: .; CDR3 DNA: TGTGCCATCAGTGAGGGGGGACTGGGGGAGACCCAGTACTTC; CDR3 protein: CAISEGGLGETQYF